This T cell receptor (beta chain) was recovered during a study of T cells in Graves' hyperthyroidism and ophthalmopathy. It was RNA transcripts that yielded the amplified TCR beta CDR3 regions. Primed by the HTBI set, a first-round RT-PCR was run on the TCR CDR3. Using its own MiXCR run on the multiplex PCR reads, TCRdb lists one record per CDR3 protein. The repertoire includes about 590,000 distinct CDR3 sequences, approximately 15% of them detected once, and approximately 7.4% sits in the top ten. This clonotype was seen only a few times. Trimming took off 5 bases at V and 3 bases at J, with 11 bases between the two ends. The CDR3 runs to 14 residues. Per germline, CDR1 MGHDK and CDR2 SYGVNS.

The V and J genes are TRBV25-1 and TRBJ2-1; D gene unclear. Material for sequencing was blood. This receptor was identified in a woman aged 30 to 39 with Graves' hyperthyroidism. In nucleotides, the CDR3 is TGTGCCAGCAGTAAAGGTACCCTCTACAATGAGCAGTTCTTC. Translated: CASSKGTLYNEQFF.